The 17 T cell receptor beta chains given below trace back to one sample, sequenced in a study of T cells after yellow fever vaccination. Each CDR3 protein gets one entry after TCRdb re-called the 5' RACE reads with MiXCR. The sample lists roughly 300,000 distinct CDR3 sequences, around 6.8% occurring once. Source: PBMCs, taken about 49 days after the first yellow fever vaccination. The receptors were sampled from a man between 18 and 35 years old who received the YFV17D yellow fever vaccine.

This clonotype was seen only a few times. This chain uses TRBV5-4 with TRBJ2-7, with TRBD2 as a possible D gene (6 bases). Germline V gives CDR1 SGHNT, CDR2 YYREEE (reference sequence). Trimming stripped 4 bases from V and 2 bases from J, with 13 bases between. The length of the CDR3 is 14 residues. For the CDR3, the DNA is TGTGCCAGCAGCCCCGGTGCGGGGACCTACGAGCAGTACGTC. It specifies CASSPGAGTYEQYV.

The sample holds a few counts of this clonotype. This chain links TRBV7-8 with TRBJ2-5; D may be TRBD2 (5 bases). This CDR3 is built from 13 residues. Germline-derived CDR1 and CDR2 are SGHVS and FQNEAQ. Between the trimmed V and J ends, which lost 8 bases and 4 bases, there was a span of 14 bases. The CDR3 bases are TGTGCCAGCGGTCGAGGGCGGGTAGAGACCCAGTACTTC. It specifies CASGRGRVETQYF.

Only a few counts were recorded for this clonotype. The chain recombines TRBV9 with TRBJ2-1; 7 positions agree with TRBD2. With V trimmed by 2 bases and J by 7 bases, 6 bases remained unmatched. The CDR3 length is 14 residues. Germline CDR1 is SGDLS and CDR2 is YYNGEE. In DNA form, the CDR3 reads TGTGCCAGCAGCGTTTCGACTAGCTCGAATGAGCAGTTCTTC. Amino acid sequence: CASSVSTSSNEQFF.

The chain employs TRBV28 and TRBJ2-7; TRBD2 aligns across 11 bases. The CDR3 loop spans 15 amino acids. Trimming at V came to 2 bases and at J to 5 bases, leaving 5 bases not matched to a gene. CDR1 and CDR2 from the germline V gene are MDHEN and SYDVKM. The DNA for the CDR3 is TGTGCCAGCAGTTTAAGCCTAGCGGGGGGCAACGAGCAGTACGTC. Translated: CASSLSLAGGNEQYV.

Note on this clonotype: A read error may explain this, as a much larger clone is one base away. The CDR3 bases are TGTGCCAGCAGCGTAGCTAGCGTGGGTTACAATGAGCAGTTCTTC. Its protein product is CASSVASVGYNEQFF. The chain uses TRBV9 and TRBJ2-1, with D maybe TRBD2 (6 bases). The germline V and J ends were trimmed by 0 bases and 4 bases, with 11 bases remaining between them. The CDR3 covers 15 residues. CDR1 and CDR2 (germline): SGDLS, YYNGEE.

This clonotype has ten or more counts. V and J are TRBV12-3 or TRBV12-4 and TRBJ2-7, with a tentative D call TRBD1 (5 bases). The germline V and J ends were trimmed by 5 bases and 4 bases, with 12 bases remaining between them. The CDR3 is made up of 13 amino acids. CDR3 sequence: CASSPQTVYEQYF. CDR3 bases: TGTGCCAGCAGTCCCCAGACAGTTTACGAGCAGTACTTC.

The chain couples TRBV7-9 to TRBJ2-5; the match to TRBD1 covers 9 bases. CDR3 length: 16 amino acids. The trim removed 5 bases at V and 0 bases at J, leaving 7 bases unmatched. In germline, CDR1 is SEHNR, CDR2 FQNEAQ (reference sequence). The CDR3 loop reads CASSAGTGLNQETQYF. The CDR3 region has the DNA TGTGCCAGCAGCGCAGGGACAGGGCTAAACCAAGAGACCCAGTACTTC.

This chain joins TRBV29-1 and TRBJ2-1; 9 bases fit TRBD2. The V and J ends lost 7 bases and 0 bases, in that order; junction bases with no gene match: 4. CDR3 length equals 14 residues. CDR1 SQVTM and CDR2 ANQGSEA come from the germline V gene. As DNA, the CDR3 is TGCAGCGCCGGGCGGGGGGGCTCCTACAATGAGCAGTTCTTC. Protein sequence: CSAGRGGSYNEQFF.

This clonotype was recorded at least ten times. CDR3 nucleotides: TGTGCCAGCAGCTTAGGGGCGGGGGGCCTTGGTACGCAGTATTTT. This sequence encodes CASSLGAGGLGTQYF. The chain uses TRBV7-2 and TRBJ2-3; 8 bases align to TRBD2. CDR1 SGHTA and CDR2 FQGNSA come from the germline V gene. After removal of 1 base from V and 8 bases from J, the junction contained 8 bases not matched to a gene. This CDR3 is built from 15 residues.

This clonotype has a count of ten or more. The J gene is TRBJ2-1, the V gene TRBV6-5, with D perhaps matching TRBD1 or TRBD2 (5 bases each). V lost 1 base and J lost 2, with 12 bases in between. The CDR3 is made up of 16 amino acids. Germline V CDR1 and CDR2: MNHEY, SVGAGI. The CDR3 spells CASSYYPEGPYNEQFF. The CDR3 DNA is TGTGCCAGCAGTTACTACCCCGAGGGGCCCTACAATGAGCAGTTCTTC.

V gene TRBV20-1 combines with J gene TRBJ1-1; 9 bases align to TRBD1. Trimming at V came to 6 bases and at J to 5 bases, leaving 10 bases not matched to a gene. CDR1 and CDR2 from the germline V gene are DFQATT and SNEGSKA (reference sequence). The CDR3 spans 14 residues. The CDR3 sequence is CSAPSGTGRTEAFF. CDR3 DNA: TGCAGTGCACCCTCCGGGACAGGGAGGACTGAAGCTTTCTTT.

This clonotype appeared a few times. The chain is built from TRBV12-3 or TRBV12-4 and TRBJ2-7, with TRBD1 matching over 7 bases. The J segment lost 2 bases and the V segment lost 5 bases, leaving 0 bases of the junction unmatched. The CDR3 consists of 12 residues. CDR3 DNA: TGTGCCAGCAGTGGACAGGCCTACGAGCAGTACTTC. Translating it yields CASSGQAYEQYF.

This clonotype was seen only a few times. The rearrangement uses TRBV6-5 and TRBJ1-1, with D perhaps TRBD1 (6 bases). CDR1 is MNHEY and CDR2 is SVGAGI in the germline V gene. V was trimmed by 3 bases and J by 6 bases, leaving 17 bases between them. This CDR3 spans 15 amino acids. Here the CDR3 reads CASSYTQGIGAEAFF. The CDR3 DNA reads TGTGCCAGCAGTTATACACAGGGTATCGGCGCTGAAGCTTTCTTT.

This clonotype was seen many times. The V and J genes are TRBV5-1 and TRBJ2-1, with 9 bases lining up with TRBD2. The CDR3 totals 17 residues. V gave up 5 bases and J gave up 1 base; unmatched junction bases: 10. CDR1 and CDR2 (germline): SGHRS, YFSETQ. CDR3 in amino acids: CASRIRVRGGSYNEQFF. The CDR3, as DNA: TGCGCCAGCAGGATTCGGGTGCGGGGGGGGTCCTACAATGAGCAGTTCTTC.

This clonotype was found a few times. This rearrangement joins TRBV5-5 to TRBJ1-4; 7 bases align to TRBD1. Losses at the gene ends were 2 bases for V and 3 bases for J; bases not matched to a gene: 4. The CDR3 is made up of 15 amino acids. CDR1 SGHKS and CDR2 YYEKEE come from the germline V gene (reference sequence). The CDR3 here is CASSLGTEPNEKLFF. CDR3 DNA sequence: TGTGCCAGCAGCTTAGGGACAGAACCTAATGAAAAACTGTTTTTT.

The CDR3 region is CASNAGTGGSTDTQYF. CDR3 nucleotide sequence: TGTGCCAGCAACGCAGGGACAGGGGGCAGCACAGATACGCAGTATTTT. The chain combines TRBV7-2 with TRBJ2-3; 12 bases are shared with TRBD1. Germline V gene lookup returns CDR1 SGHTA and CDR2 FQGNSA. This CDR3 is built from 16 residues. Trimming took 7 bases from V and 0 from J; bases not matched to a gene: 5. The full variable domain, rest sourced from reference TRBV7-2 and TRBJ2-3, is GAGVSQSPSNKVTEKGKDVELRCDPISGHTALYWYRQSLGQGLEFLIYFQGNSAPDKSGLPSDRFSAERTGGSVSTLTIQRTQQEDSAVYLCASNAGTGGSTDTQYFGPGTRLTVL.

J is TRBJ1-2 and V is TRBV20-1; the D gene is possibly TRBD1 (6 bases). Between the trimmed V and J ends, which lost 2 bases and 4 bases, there was a span of 11 bases. The germline V gene has CDR1 DFQATT and CDR2 SNEGSKA (reference sequence). CDR3 size: 13 residues. CDR3 nucleotides: TGCAGTGCTAGAAGCAGGGGAGGCTATGGCTACACCTTC. Amino acid sequence: CSARSRGGYGYTF.